These 28 T cell receptor beta chains share one sample of origin, sequenced in a study of blood T cells in healthy people across ages. It was with a sample-barcoded 5' primer and a J-beta primer mix that a second PCR of about 6 to 11 cycles was run. TCRdb reanalysed the 5' RACE reads using MiXCR and keeps one entry per CDR3 protein. The data hold approximately 810,000 distinct CDR3 sequences, with under 35% observed a single time. The sample consisted of blood. These TCRs come from a woman aged 80 or older in good health.

Note on this clonotype: This sequence may be a read error, since a much larger clone differs from it by one base. The genes are TRBV5-1 and TRBJ1-2; 9 bases align to TRBD1. The germline V gene encodes CDR1 SGHRS and CDR2 YFSETQ. Unmatched junction bases numbered 11, after V lost 4 bases and J lost 7 bases. This CDR3 contains 15 residues. The CDR3 loop is CASSGGTGLYCGYTF. Here the CDR3 DNA reads TGCGCCAGCAGCGGGGGGACAGGGTTGTATTGTGGCTACACCTTC. The full variable domain, with the rest looked up from reference TRBV5-1 and TRBJ1-2, is KAGVTQTPRYLIKTRGQQVTLSCSPISGHRSVSWYQQTPGQGLQFLFEYFSETQRNKGNFPGRFSGRQFSNSRSEMNVSTLELGDSALYLCASSGGTGLYCGYTFGSGTRLTVV.

The chain joins TRBV20-1 to TRBJ1-5; tentatively, D is TRBD1 (6 bases). The CDR3 spans 12 residues. Germline V gives CDR1 DFQATT, CDR2 SNEGSKA (reference sequence). Trimming pared 6 bases from V and 5 bases from J, leaving 11 bases between. CDR3 loop: CSAAGGDQPQHF. Here the CDR3 DNA reads TGCAGTGCAGCCGGGGGCGATCAGCCCCAGCATTTT.

This clonotype was found many times. The chain is built from TRBV7-2 and TRBJ2-1; maybe TRBD1 (5 bases). Trimming stripped 4 bases from V and 6 bases from J, with 13 bases between. The CDR3 is 14 amino acids. Germline V gene lookup returns CDR1 SGHTA and CDR2 FQGNSA. The CDR3 loop reads CASSWGAPTNEQFF. In nucleotides, the CDR3 is TGTGCCAGCAGCTGGGGCGCCCCGACCAATGAGCAGTTCTTC.

This clonotype was observed a handful of times. V usage is TRBV7-2 and J usage is TRBJ1-4; a weak D match, TRBD1 (5 bases). CDR1 SGHTA and CDR2 FQGNSA come from the germline V gene. This CDR3 has 14 amino acids. V lost 3 bases and J lost 3, with 8 bases in between. CDR3 protein: CASSFARANEKLFF. DNA for the CDR3: TGTGCCAGCAGCTTTGCCAGGGCTAATGAAAAACTGTTTTTT.

This clonotype was seen ten or more times. DNA for the CDR3: TGTGCCAGCAGGTACCCCGGTGTTGAGCAGTTCTTC. Translation: CASRYPGVEQFF. The chain recombines TRBV12-3 or TRBV12-4 with TRBJ2-1; D not resolved. Trimming pared 6 bases from V and 9 bases from J, leaving 12 bases between. This CDR3 comprises 12 residues.

This clonotype was seen repeatedly, ten times or more. The chain combines TRBV7-2 with TRBJ1-1; D ambiguous. The CDR3 spans 12 residues. The germline V and J ends were trimmed by 1 base and 10 bases, with 10 bases remaining between them. CDR1 is SGHTA and CDR2 is FQGNSA in the germline V gene. The CDR3 DNA reads as TGTGCCAGCAGCTTAGGGAGGGATGGAGCTTTCTTT. Translated: CASSLGRDGAFF.

In this sample, this clonotype turned up many times. This chain joins TRBV29-1 and TRBJ2-7, with a possible D match to TRBD1 (5 bases). The ends were cut back, 6 bases at V and 7 bases at J, with 16 bases in the middle. Per the germline V gene, CDR1 is SQVTM and CDR2 is ANQGSEA. The CDR3 contains 12 residues. The CDR3 is CSVNRAQGEQYF. In nucleotides, the CDR3 is TGCAGCGTCAACCGGGCCCAGGGAGAGCAGTACTTC.

This clonotype was recorded at least ten times. CDR3 nucleotides: TGTGCCAGCAGCCGGGACGTCTACGAGCAGTACTTC. The encoded protein is CASSRDVYEQYF. The chain has TRBV11-2 and TRBJ2-7; D may correspond to TRBD1 or TRBD2 (5 bases each). The CDR3 totals 12 residues. Germline loops: CDR1 SGHAT, CDR2 FQNNGV. The germline V and J ends were trimmed by 5 bases and 3 bases, with 8 bases remaining between them.

This clonotype was counted ten times or more. V and J are TRBV7-9 and TRBJ2-5; D ambiguous. The CDR3 has 18 amino acids. From germline, CDR1 is SEHNR and CDR2 FQNEAQ (reference sequence). V lost 5 bases to trimming and J lost 0 bases, with 22 bases between them. The CDR3: CASSLRSSFKSDQETQYF. CDR3 nucleotide sequence: TGTGCCAGCAGCCTCAGAAGTTCATTCAAGAGCGACCAAGAGACCCAGTACTTC.

This clonotype was recorded many times. V is TRBV3-1 and J is TRBJ2-3; weak D call: TRBD2 (6 bases). Germline CDR1 LGHDT, CDR2 YNNKEL (reference sequence). The CDR3 loop spans 15 amino acids. Trimming stripped 2 bases from V and 0 bases from J, with 9 bases between. The DNA for the CDR3 is TGTGCCAGCAGCCAACAGGGAGGTAGCACAGATACGCAGTATTTT. This translates into CASSQQGGSTDTQYF.

The chain recombines TRBV2 with TRBJ1-2, with TRBD1 identical over 9 bases. V shed 5 bases and J 4 bases; nucleotides not matched to a gene: 5. The CDR3 contains 14 residues. The germline CDR1 and CDR2 sequences are SNHLY and FYNNEI. In nucleotides, the CDR3 is TGTGCCAGCAGTACAGGGGGCTTGGGCTATGGCTACACCTTC. It codes for CASSTGGLGYGYTF.

The gene calls are TRBV20-1 and TRBJ2-1; D gene uncertain. Per germline, CDR1 DFQATT and CDR2 SNEGSKA (reference sequence). This CDR3 has 11 residues. Trimming stripped 6 bases from V and 5 bases from J, with 8 bases between. The CDR3 DNA follows: TGCAGTGCCTCGAGAGACAATGAGCAGTTCTTC. The encoded protein is CSASRDNEQFF.

At least ten counts were recorded for this clonotype. Since a much larger clone is just one base distant, this may be a read error. The chain carries TRBV9 and TRBJ2-7; D remains unclear. CDR1 is SGDLS, CDR2 YYNGEE, per germline. The CDR3 is 12 residues long. The CDR3, as DNA: TGTGCTGCCCTCACGAGGTTCTACGAGCAGTACTTC. Translation gives CAALTRFYEQYF. The complete variable domain, with remaining parts taken from reference TRBV9 and TRBJ2-7, reads DSGVTQTPKHLITATGQRVTLRCSPRSGDLSVYWYQQSLDQGLQFLIQYYNGEERAKGNILERFSAQQFPDLHSELNLSSLELGDSALYFCAALTRFYEQYFGPGTRLTVT.

Notes on this clonotype: A read error may account for a junction end that differs from germline. The V call is TRBV19, the J call TRBJ1-5; D call uncertain. Germline CDR1 is LNHDA and CDR2 is SQIVND (reference sequence). The CDR3 runs to 14 residues. The DNA for the CDR3 is TGTGCCAGTAGATTGGTAGGAAGCAATCAGCCCCGGCATTTT. Residues: CASRLVGSNQPRHF.

Only a few counts were recorded for this clonotype. The V gene is TRBV6-5, the J gene TRBJ1-4, with 9 bases identical to TRBD1. The CDR3 covers 16 residues. Germline assignment: CDR1 MNHEY and CDR2 SVGAGI. Trimming took 4 bases from V and 0 from J; bases not matched to a gene: 3. DNA of the CDR3: TGTGCCAGCAGTTCGGGACAGGGCACAACTAATGAAAAACTGTTTTTT. Protein product: CASSSGQGTTNEKLFF.

This clonotype was seen ten or more times. The DNA of the CDR3 is TGTGCCAGCAATCAATTAGGGGATACGCAGTATTTT. This sequence encodes CASNQLGDTQYF. The chain couples TRBV12-3 or TRBV12-4 to TRBJ2-3, with D uncertain. Trimming pared 7 bases from V and 6 bases from J, leaving 11 bases between. CDR3 size: 12 residues.

This clonotype appeared a few times. This chain uses TRBV30 with TRBJ2-7, with no clear D. The CDR3 runs 12 residues. Germline V gene lookup returns CDR1 GTSNPN and CDR2 SVGIG (reference sequence). The ends were cut back, 0 bases at V and 4 bases at J, with 7 bases in the middle. In nucleotides, the CDR3 is TGTGCCTGGAGTGTACATCGTTACGAGCAGTACTTC. This translates into CAWSVHRYEQYF.

This clonotype was found many times. The chain employs TRBV29-1 and TRBJ2-6, with 7 bases identical to TRBD1. Germline CDR1 and CDR2: SQVTM and ANQGSEA. This CDR3 region has 18 residues. Trimming at V came to 5 bases and at J to 3 bases, leaving 16 bases not matched to a gene. The CDR3 DNA reads as TGCAGCGTTTCAGGGGCCCCGAAGACAGGGAGTGGGGCCAACGTCCTGACTTTC. Its translation: CSVSGAPKTGSGANVLTF. Supplemented by reference TRBV29-1 and TRBJ2-6, the full variable domain reads SAVISQKPSRDICQRGTSLTIQCQVDSQVTMMFWYRQQPGQSLTLIATANQGSEATYESGFVIDKFPISRPNLTFSTLTVSNMSPEDSSIYLCSVSGAPKTGSGANVLTFGAGSRLTVL.

The chain links TRBV5-1 to TRBJ2-1; D unclear. CDR3 length equals 14 residues. Germline CDR1 SGHRS, CDR2 YFSETQ. V was clipped by 0 bases and J by 8 bases, with 12 bases between them. CDR3 sequence (DNA): TGCGCCAGCAGCTTGGGTCGCCTAGGCGATGAGCAGTTCTTC. Residues: CASSLGRLGDEQFF.

This clonotype was recorded many times. The chain carries TRBV7-8 and TRBJ2-1; 8 bases agree with TRBD1. The CDR3 spans 14 residues. In germline, CDR1 is SGHVS, CDR2 FQNEAQ. J was trimmed by 5 bases and V by 4 bases; bases with no gene match: 4. The CDR3 DNA follows: TGTGCCAGCAGCTCGACAGGGGCACACAATGAGCAGTTCTTC. Translating it yields CASSSTGAHNEQFF.

This rearrangement joins TRBV4-2 to TRBJ1-2, with D hard to call. V lost 0 bases to trimming and J lost 6 bases, with 8 bases between them. This CDR3 is built from 13 residues. Germline values: CDR1 LGHNA, CDR2 YNFKEQ. CDR3 bases: TGTGCCAGCAGCCAAGATCGATCGGATGGCTACACCTTC. Translated, it gives CASSQDRSDGYTF.

The chain combines TRBV20-1 with TRBJ1-5, with D unresolved. The V end was cut by 4 bases, the J end by 5 bases, with 15 bases between. The length of the CDR3 is 14 residues. Per germline, CDR1 DFQATT and CDR2 SNEGSKA (reference sequence). The DNA of the CDR3 is TGCAGTGCTAAGGCGGGCACAAGTTATCAGCCCCAGCATTTT. Its protein is CSAKAGTSYQPQHF.

The J gene is TRBJ1-1, the V gene TRBV7-6; the match to TRBD1 covers 10 bases. Looked up from germline, CDR1 is SGHVS and CDR2 is FNYEAQ. CDR3 length: 16 amino acids. V lost 1 base and J lost 4; bases outside the gene matches: 6. This CDR3 reads CASSLGGTGEGTEAFF. The CDR3 bases are TGTGCCAGCAGCTTAGGAGGGACAGGGGAGGGCACTGAAGCTTTCTTT. Full variable domain (rest looked up from reference TRBV7-6 and TRBJ1-1): GAGVSQSPRYKVTKRGQDVALRCDPISGHVSLYWYRQALGQGPEFLTYFNYEAQQDKSGLPNDRFSAERPEGSISTLTIQRTEQRDSAMYRCASSLGGTGEGTEAFFGQGTRLTVV.

CDR3 region: CASSQEAGMNQPQHF. The DNA of the CDR3 is TGTGCCAGCAGCCAAGAAGCGGGGATGAATCAGCCCCAGCATTTT. The rearrangement joins TRBV4-2 to TRBJ1-5; D gene ambiguous. The V end lost 0 bases, the J end lost 4 bases, and 10 bases lay between the germline ends. CDR3 length: 15 amino acids. Germline lookup yields CDR1 LGHNA and CDR2 YNFKEQ.

This chain connects TRBV27 to TRBJ1-6, with TRBD1 as a possible D gene (5 bases). V lost 5 bases and J lost 8, with 13 bases in between. Germline assignment: CDR1 MNHEY and CDR2 SMNVEV (reference sequence). CDR3 size: 14 residues. The CDR3 spells CASSPQLGDSPLHF. The CDR3 region has the DNA TGTGCCAGCAGTCCGCAGCTAGGGGATTCACCCCTCCACTTT.

This clonotype was recorded at least ten times. This chain links TRBV7-9 with TRBJ2-4; D gene ambiguous. V shed 5 bases and J shed 0 bases, with 11 bases lying between them. The length of the CDR3 is 15 residues. CDR1 is SEHNR, CDR2 FQNEAQ, per germline (reference sequence). CDR3 region: CASSPGELAKNIQYF. Here the CDR3 DNA reads TGTGCCAGCAGCCCCGGAGAGTTAGCCAAAAACATTCAGTACTTC.

This clonotype was counted once. This chain joins TRBV3-1 and TRBJ2-7; TRBD1 aligns across 8 bases. The V segment lost 4 bases and the J segment 5 bases; nucleotides outside the gene matches: 7. Germline lookup yields CDR1 LGHDT and CDR2 YNNKEL (reference sequence). The CDR3 runs 14 residues. The CDR3 nucleotides are TGTGCCAGCAGCCGAGGACAGGGACCGGACGAGCAGTACTTC. Translating it yields CASSRGQGPDEQYF.

The CDR3 spells CSASGLAGGLNEQYF. CDR3 DNA sequence: TGCAGTGCTAGTGGCCTAGCGGGGGGGCTAAATGAGCAGTACTTC. The chain combines TRBV20-1 with TRBJ2-5; 12 nucleotides align to TRBD2. Germline CDR1 reads DFQATT; CDR2 reads SNEGSKA (reference sequence). CDR3 length: 15 residues. Germline trimming cut 3 bases from V and 11 bases from J; bases unmatched to any gene: 13.